The T cell receptor beta chain described here comes from a study of cytomegalovirus exposure and HLA in healthy donors. Study-wide results and caveats: Based on reports, TCR beta sequences accurately predicted HLA-A and HLA-B alleles for most subjects. In a later analysis, specific HLA alleles were associated with under 20,000 TCR beta sequences at a 0.05 false discovery rate. Only CMV serostatus was available as immune exposure information. The listing of 150 or so TCR beta chains classed them as cytomegalovirus-associated.

The PCR employed 60 Vbeta primers together with 13 Jbeta primers. Clones were sequenced by immunoSEQ multiplex PCR, and TCRdb holds only the in-frame ones, with some missing. The data contain 110,000 to 150,000 clones, about four fifths of them singletons. A remark on this clone: Its antigen is unidentified.

There are 14 residues in the CDR3. The V end lost 1 base, the J end lost 1 base, and 6 bases lay between the germline ends. Germline V gives CDR1 MDHEN, CDR2 SYDVKM. The sample was PBMCs. The clonotype was recovered from a male donor in good health and CMV-seropositive. The gene calls are TRBV28 and TRBJ2-3; possibly TRBD2 for D (5 bases). In DNA form, the CDR3 reads TGTGCCAGCAGTTTATCAGCGGGCACAGATACGCAGTATTTT. Protein product: CASSLSAGTDTQYF.